The clone carrying this TCR beta chain has ten or more counts. Its antigen is unidentified. CDR1 and CDR2 (germline): DFQATT, SNEGSKA (reference sequence). V was pared by 0 bases and J by 3 bases, with 15 bases between. There are 15 residues in the CDR3. Construction of TCR beta libraries was performed using quantitative 5'-RACE with molecular barcodes. Each CDR3 protein is one row after TCRdb ran MiXCR on the 5' RACE reads. The data show 200,000 to 250,000 distinct CDR3 sequences, roughly 10% seen once. This record belongs to a study of CD8 T cells in ankylosing spondylitis. Whole-study results and caveats: Several highly homologous variants made up a TCR beta motif, and this motif appeared characteristic of ankylosing spondylitis blood. Disease-linked clones were CD8+ and relatively rare in peripheral blood. Previous work reported some of these motif variants in the synovial fluid and blood of reactive arthritis.

The chain is built from TRBV20-1 and TRBJ2-7, with D perhaps matching TRBD2 (6 bases). The sample was blood, either unsorted or a sorted T cell fraction (not recorded which). The source of this sequence is a male donor with ankylosing spondylitis or in good health (not recorded which). CDR3 nucleotide sequence: TGCAGTGCTAGAGATCGCAGTGGCGGGATCTACGAGCAGTACTTC. It specifies CSARDRSGGIYEQYF.